This is a list of T cell receptor beta chains from one sample in a study of T cells in localized non-small cell lung cancer. Assay: immunoSEQ multiplex PCR; the TCRdb copy retains only in-frame clones and omits some. In the table there are about 59,000 clones, about 90% of which are singletons. The sample here was peripheral blood, taken before any cancer treatment. The receptors shown here come from a woman aged 35-70 years with stage I lung adenocarcinoma. The CDR3 runs from the conserved cysteine through the conserved F or W. A D gene is named only where the DNA matches it firmly. Size values are once, few and many counts, or a class for expanded clones, and some rows have none.

V,J,size,D,DNA,CDR3
TRBV14,TRBJ2-7,once,TRBD2,TGTGCCAGCAGCGCAAGAGCGGGGTCAGCCTACGAGCAGTACTTC,CASSARAGSAYEQYF
TRBV9,TRBJ1-5,.,TRBD1,TGTGCCAGCTCCACCGGACAGGGCCTTTATAGCAATCAGCCCCAGCATTTT,CASSTGQGLYSNQPQHF
TRBV6-5,TRBJ1-5,.,TRBD1,TGTGCCAGCAGCTTTACACAGGGGGAGGGCCAGCCCCAGCATTTT,CASSFTQGEGQPQHF
TRBV7-6,TRBJ1-1,.,.,TGTGCCAGCAGTTCCGAACAGGAGAACACTGAAGCTTTCTTT,CASSSEQENTEAFF
TRBV14,TRBJ1-2,.,.,TGTGCCAGCAGCCAAGACCAAACAGGGAATGGCTACACCTTC,CASSQDQTGNGYTF
TRBV5-1,TRBJ1-2,.,TRBD1,TGCGCCAGCACCGACGGGACAGACTATGGCTACACCTTC,CASTDGTDYGYTF
TRBV7-2,TRBJ1-4,.,.,TGTGCCAGCAGCCCGAGACTAGGGGAGGAAAAACTGTTTTTT,CASSPRLGEEKLFF
TRBV28,TRBJ1-5,.,.,TGTGCCAGCAGTTTGGGGCGGGACGGAAACAATCAGCCCCAGCATTTT,CASSLGRDGNNQPQHF
TRBV5-1,TRBJ2-6,.,TRBD1,TGCGCCAGCAGCTTGGAGACAGGGGCCGGGGCCAACGTCCTGACTTTC,CASSLETGAGANVLTF
TRBV9,TRBJ2-7,.,TRBD1,TGTGCCAGCAGCCCTGGACAGGGCCTTTCCTACGAGCAGTACTTC,CASSPGQGLSYEQYF
TRBV4-3,TRBJ2-1,.,.,TGCGCCAGCAGCCAAGGGGGCCTAGCTATAAGTGAGCAGTTCTTC,CASSQGGLAISEQFF
TRBV10-3,TRBJ2-3,.,TRBD2,TGTGCCATCAGTGAGGGTAGGGCTAGCGGTACCACAGATACGCAGTATTTT,CAISEGRASGTTDTQYF
TRBV9,TRBJ2-2,.,TRBD2,TGTGCCAGCAGCAGAGCGGGGGGGCCTCTCGGGGAGCTGTTTTTT,CASSRAGGPLGELFF
TRBV27,TRBJ2-1,.,TRBD2,TGTGCCAGCAGTTTAGTAGCGGGATTCGATGAGCAGTTCTTC,CASSLVAGFDEQFF
TRBV25-1,TRBJ2-7,.,TRBD2,TGTGCCAGCAGTGGCAGGGAGACTAGCGGGACCTACGAGCAGTACTTC,CASSGRETSGTYEQYF
TRBV10-3,TRBJ1-4,.,.,TGTGCCATCAGTGAGTCCGGGGGGCTTAATGAAAAACTGTTTTTT,CAISESGGLNEKLFF
TRBV7-9,TRBJ1-1,.,.,TGTGCCAGCAGCCTTCTACAGGGCGTGCCCACTGAAGCTTTCTTT,CASSLLQGVPTEAFF
TRBV10-1,TRBJ1-6,.,.,TGCGCCAGCAGTGAGTCGACCGGGACCCATTCACCCCTCCACTTT,CASSESTGTHSPLHF
TRBV5-4,TRBJ2-1,.,TRBD2,TGTGCCAGCAGCGTGGCTAGCGGGAGCTCCTACAATGAGCAGTTCTTC,CASSVASGSSYNEQFF
TRBV6-5,TRBJ1-1,once,.,TGTGCCAGCAGTTATTGGGGAAAAGACACTGAAGCTTTCTTT,CASSYWGKDTEAFF